The rows below give T cell receptor beta chains drawn from one sample of a study of T cell changes during pregnancy in multiple sclerosis. Sequencing used immunoSEQ multiplex PCR; TCRdb keeps in-frame clones, though not all of them. The sample includes more than 11,000 clones, 93% of them seen just once. The input for sequencing was peripheral blood, taken in the second trimester of pregnancy. These receptors all come from a female donor in good health, enrolled as a control in a pregnancy study. Each CDR3 is given with its conserved first and last residue. Fields, in order: CDR3 length, V gene, D gene, J gene, clone size, CDR3 DNA, CDR3 protein. The D gene is left open where the match is weak. The size field is filled for only some rows; it gives once, few, many or a size class.

16	TRBV9	TRBD1	TRBJ2-3	NA	TGTGCCAGCAGCGTTAGGGGGCCGTTGGCGACAGATACGCAGTATTTT	CASSVRGPLATDTQYF
14	TRBV5-4	NA	TRBJ1-1	NA	TGTGCCAGCTGGGGGGGGACCTGGAACACTGAAGCTTTCTTT	CASWGGTWNTEAFF
15	TRBV7-6	NA	TRBJ1-5	once	TGTGCCAGCAGTCCCTACGGGGAGATTAATCAGCCCCAGCATTTT	CASSPYGEINQPQHF
14	TRBV7-9	NA	TRBJ2-3	NA	TGTGCCAGCAGCTCGGTAAAGCCCCAGGGGACGCAGTATTTT	CASSSVKPQGTQYF
16	TRBV7-3	NA	TRBJ2-2	NA	TGTGCCAGCAGCTTAAACGGGGTCTCGGACACCGGGGAGCTGTTTTTT	CASSLNGVSDTGELFF
17	TRBV7-8	TRBD2	TRBJ2-3	NA	TGTGCCAGCAGCTTATTTACTAGCGGGGGGTGGGCAGATACGCAGTATTTT	CASSLFTSGGWADTQYF
14	TRBV2	TRBD1	TRBJ2-7	NA	TGTGCCAGCAGTGAACGGACAGGGGATCACGAGCAGTACTTC	CASSERTGDHEQYF
15	TRBV9	NA	TRBJ2-7	once	TGTGCCAGCAGCGCGGACCCCGGGACAACCTACGAGCAGTACTTC	CASSADPGTTYEQYF
19	TRBV18	TRBD2	TRBJ2-2	NA	TGTGCCAGCTCACCACCCGCGGGACTAGCGGGAGACCCCACCGGGGAGCTGTTTTTT	CASSPPAGLAGDPTGELFF
17	TRBV6-1	TRBD1	TRBJ1-1	NA	TGTGCCAGCAGTGAAGCGGGGCGAAGGACAGGGGGCACTGAAGCTTTCTTT	CASSEAGRRTGGTEAFF
14	TRBV11-2	TRBD2	TRBJ2-7	NA	TGTGCCAGCAGCCCTACTAGCGGCCCCTACGAGCAGTACTTC	CASSPTSGPYEQYF
17	TRBV7-9	NA	TRBJ1-1	once	TGTGCCAGCAGTTTTGGTTCACCAGGGTGGGGTGACACTGAAGCTTTCTTT	CASSFGSPGWGDTEAFF
16	TRBV27	TRBD1	TRBJ1-1	NA	TGTGCCAGCAGTAACCGTCGACAGGGGGCGAGGACTGAAGCTTTCTTT	CASSNRRQGARTEAFF
14	TRBV27	NA	TRBJ2-3	NA	TGTGCCAGCAGGCGGGCAGGGGGCACAGATACGCAGTATTTT	CASRRAGGTDTQYF
12	TRBV2	NA	TRBJ2-7	NA	TGTGCCAGCGCCCCGGGTACCCACGAGCAGTACTTC	CASAPGTHEQYF
14	TRBV27	NA	TRBJ2-3	NA	TGTGCCAGCAGTTCCCTACAGGGTGCAGATACGCAGTATTTT	CASSSLQGADTQYF